These T cell receptor beta chains were read from a single sample in a study of regulatory dendritic cells for organ transplantation. Only in-frame clones appear in the TCRdb table, and some are missing; sequencing was by immunoSEQ multiplex PCR. The sample records over 20,000 clones, just under 75% being singletons. Material for sequencing was memory CD4+ T cells from blood. The receptors here all came from a human donor in good health. The CDR3 runs from the conserved cysteine through the conserved F or W. A D gene is named only where the DNA matches it firmly. Clone size, where shown, is once, few, many, or a class for clones that have expanded.

CDR3 | DNA | V | D | J | size
CASSLEQGLGNQPQHF | TGTGCCAGCAGCTTAGAACAGGGCCTCGGCAATCAGCCCCAGCATTTT | TRBV7-9 | - | TRBJ1-5 | few
CASGNPRDRAGNTIYF | TGTGCCAGCGGTAATCCACGGGACAGGGCTGGAAACACCATATATTTT | TRBV5-6 | TRBD1 | TRBJ1-3 | -
CASSRTGHPSSYNSPLHF | TGTGCCAGCAGCCGTACGGGACACCCAAGCTCCTATAATTCACCCCTCCACTTT | TRBV7-2 | - | TRBJ1-6 | -
CASSPQGLDTDTQYF | TGTGCCAGCAGCCCTCAAGGACTTGACACAGATACGCAGTATTTT | TRBV7-2 | - | TRBJ2-3 | -
CASKEGEVNSPLHF | TGCGCCAGCAAAGAGGGTGAAGTTAATTCACCCCTCCACTTT | TRBV5-1 | - | TRBJ1-6 | few
CASQAGGNTGELFF | TGTGCCAGCCAGGCAGGGGGAAACACCGGGGAGCTGTTTTTT | TRBV2 | TRBD1 | TRBJ2-2 | -
CASSDVRGRNEQFF | TGTGCCAGCAGTGATGTAAGGGGGCGGAATGAGCAGTTCTTC | TRBV6-1 | TRBD1 | TRBJ2-1 | -
CASTQGVNTEAFF | TGTGCCAGTACGCAGGGGGTGAACACTGAAGCTTTCTTT | TRBV19 | TRBD1 | TRBJ1-1 | -
CASSEYLGATGNTIYF | TGTGCCAGCAGTGAATATTTGGGGGCCACTGGAAACACCATATATTTT | TRBV2 | - | TRBJ1-3 | -
CASTQNHEQYF | TGCGCCAGCACACAGAACCACGAGCAGTACTTC | TRBV5-1 | - | TRBJ2-7 | -
CASNSGGAGDTQYF | TGTGCCAGCAATAGCGGGGGGGCCGGGGATACGCAGTATTTT | TRBV6-1 | TRBD2 | TRBJ2-3 | -
CASSSGQGETGELFF | TGTGCCAGCAGCTCGGGACAGGGGGAAACCGGGGAGCTGTTTTTT | TRBV7-2 | TRBD1 | TRBJ2-2 | -
CASTPQDQDYGYTF | TGCGCCAGCACCCCTCAAGATCAGGACTATGGCTACACCTTC | TRBV4-1 | - | TRBJ1-2 | medium-sized
CASSLAGGPVEQYF | TGTGCCAGCAGCTTAGCGGGGGGGCCGGTCGAGCAGTACTTC | TRBV7-6 | - | TRBJ2-7 | -
CASSGQRQFTTNYGYTF | TGTGCCAGTAGCGGACAGAGACAATTCACCACTAACTATGGCTACACCTTC | TRBV19 | - | TRBJ1-2 | once
CASNSGGYNEQFF | TGTGCCAGCAATAGCGGGGGTTACAATGAGCAGTTCTTC | TRBV5-4 | TRBD2 | TRBJ2-1 | -
CASSSGLAGTGELFF | TGTGCCAGCAGCTCAGGACTAGCTGGTACCGGGGAGCTGTTTTTT | TRBV5-4 | TRBD2 | TRBJ2-2 | once
CASSPRFKGLGDIQYF | TGTGCCAGCAGTCCACGATTCAAGGGGCTTGGGGACATTCAGTACTTC | TRBV7-9 | - | TRBJ2-4 | -
CASSHSQGAGTGELFF | TGTGCCAGCAGCCACTCACAGGGGGCGGGCACCGGGGAGCTGTTTTTT | TRBV14 | TRBD1 | TRBJ2-2 | -
CSVGILAGGTEQFF | TGCAGCGTCGGAATACTAGCGGGGGGCACTGAGCAGTTCTTC | TRBV29-1 | TRBD2 | TRBJ2-1 | few
CASKREWTDYGYTF | TGCGCCAGCAAACGCGAATGGACAGACTATGGCTACACCTTC | TRBV5-1 | - | TRBJ1-2 | -
CASSFGQEKLFF | TGTGCCAGCAGCTTTGGACAGGAAAAACTGTTTTTT | TRBV7-8 | - | TRBJ1-4 | -